This T cell receptor (beta chain) is from a study of a mutant IDH1 vaccine in newly diagnosed glioma. Notes on this clone: The antigen is not known.

Produced via immunoSEQ multiplex PCR; TCRdb's table is partial and in-frame only. Here the sample spans approximately 52,000 clones, 76% being singletons. Described time point: week 47, end of study. With topical imiquimod, each dose of the vaccine consisted of 300 ug of mutant IDH1 20-mer peptide. Across weeks 1, 3, 5, 7, 11, 15, 19 and 23, patients received a vaccination each time, eight in all. The CDR3 consists of 15 residues. V dropped 5 bases and J dropped 4 bases, with 15 bases sitting between them. CDR1 and CDR2 (germline): SNHLY, FYNNEI. The sequence was obtained from a woman in her thirties or forties with glioma. Some clones in this sample may be carry-over from other donors' samples. Sequencing used PBMCs, obtained from a glioma patient whose treatment included an IDH1 peptide vaccine. The rearrangement links TRBV2 to TRBJ1-5, with D uncertain. DNA of the CDR3: TGTGCCAGCAGTCAGACCCAAGATCGGAATCAGCCCCAGCATTTT. Translating it yields CASSQTQDRNQPQHF.